This T cell receptor (beta chain) was sequenced in a study of T-cell memory formation after mild COVID-19. TCRdb redid the calling of the 5' RACE reads with MiXCR, one entry per CDR3 protein. The sample includes approximately 390,000 distinct CDR3 sequences, approximately 15% of them seen just once. Study-wide results and caveats: The appearance of some responding clones in pre-infection memory suggested that cross-reactive memory joined.

About this clonotype itself: Antigen: not known.

The sequencing input was PBMCs or a T cell subset sorted from them (not recorded which). The receptor comes from a man in his late teens or twenties who had mild COVID-19 (a few samples of this study predate the infection). Cell type and time point are not known.

This CDR3 is CASGSRQGMNTEAFF. In DNA form, the CDR3 reads TGCGCCAGCGGGTCTCGACAGGGCATGAACACTGAAGCTTTCTTT. V is TRBV5-1 and J is TRBJ1-1; 7 bases are a match to TRBD1. The CDR3 has 15 amino acids. Germline CDR1 reads SGHRS; CDR2 reads YFSETQ. The ends lost 7 bases at V and 0 bases at J; junction bases unmatched: 9.